The entry below gives a single TCR beta chain sequence along with its context. Its antigen is currently unknown. With 60 Vbeta and 13 Jbeta primers, the PCR was carried out. TCRdb keeps only in-frame clones here, not all; method: immunoSEQ multiplex PCR. The sample contains some 110,000 clones, about 9.4% of which appear only once. Nominally healthy donors were sampled, though unrecorded immune exposures were likely. The data were taken from a study of cytomegalovirus exposure and HLA in healthy donors. Study-wide findings and caveats: By HLA locus, TCR association rates varied in a later analysis, with DRB1 showing the most and HLA-C the fewest.

V gave up 3 bases and J gave up 8 bases, with 20 bases separating them. Germline V gene data show CDR1 as SGDLS and CDR2 as YYNGEE. The CDR3 sequence is 16 residues long. The receptor comes from a man aged 35 to 55 in good health and CMV-seropositive. The sequenced material came from PBMCs. This chain uses TRBV9 with TRBJ2-2; a possible D gene is TRBD2 (6 bases). The CDR3 region is CASSETSSSKGGELFF. CDR3 nucleotides: TGTGCCAGCAGCGAAACTAGCTCTTCTAAGGGGGGGGAGCTGTTTTTT.